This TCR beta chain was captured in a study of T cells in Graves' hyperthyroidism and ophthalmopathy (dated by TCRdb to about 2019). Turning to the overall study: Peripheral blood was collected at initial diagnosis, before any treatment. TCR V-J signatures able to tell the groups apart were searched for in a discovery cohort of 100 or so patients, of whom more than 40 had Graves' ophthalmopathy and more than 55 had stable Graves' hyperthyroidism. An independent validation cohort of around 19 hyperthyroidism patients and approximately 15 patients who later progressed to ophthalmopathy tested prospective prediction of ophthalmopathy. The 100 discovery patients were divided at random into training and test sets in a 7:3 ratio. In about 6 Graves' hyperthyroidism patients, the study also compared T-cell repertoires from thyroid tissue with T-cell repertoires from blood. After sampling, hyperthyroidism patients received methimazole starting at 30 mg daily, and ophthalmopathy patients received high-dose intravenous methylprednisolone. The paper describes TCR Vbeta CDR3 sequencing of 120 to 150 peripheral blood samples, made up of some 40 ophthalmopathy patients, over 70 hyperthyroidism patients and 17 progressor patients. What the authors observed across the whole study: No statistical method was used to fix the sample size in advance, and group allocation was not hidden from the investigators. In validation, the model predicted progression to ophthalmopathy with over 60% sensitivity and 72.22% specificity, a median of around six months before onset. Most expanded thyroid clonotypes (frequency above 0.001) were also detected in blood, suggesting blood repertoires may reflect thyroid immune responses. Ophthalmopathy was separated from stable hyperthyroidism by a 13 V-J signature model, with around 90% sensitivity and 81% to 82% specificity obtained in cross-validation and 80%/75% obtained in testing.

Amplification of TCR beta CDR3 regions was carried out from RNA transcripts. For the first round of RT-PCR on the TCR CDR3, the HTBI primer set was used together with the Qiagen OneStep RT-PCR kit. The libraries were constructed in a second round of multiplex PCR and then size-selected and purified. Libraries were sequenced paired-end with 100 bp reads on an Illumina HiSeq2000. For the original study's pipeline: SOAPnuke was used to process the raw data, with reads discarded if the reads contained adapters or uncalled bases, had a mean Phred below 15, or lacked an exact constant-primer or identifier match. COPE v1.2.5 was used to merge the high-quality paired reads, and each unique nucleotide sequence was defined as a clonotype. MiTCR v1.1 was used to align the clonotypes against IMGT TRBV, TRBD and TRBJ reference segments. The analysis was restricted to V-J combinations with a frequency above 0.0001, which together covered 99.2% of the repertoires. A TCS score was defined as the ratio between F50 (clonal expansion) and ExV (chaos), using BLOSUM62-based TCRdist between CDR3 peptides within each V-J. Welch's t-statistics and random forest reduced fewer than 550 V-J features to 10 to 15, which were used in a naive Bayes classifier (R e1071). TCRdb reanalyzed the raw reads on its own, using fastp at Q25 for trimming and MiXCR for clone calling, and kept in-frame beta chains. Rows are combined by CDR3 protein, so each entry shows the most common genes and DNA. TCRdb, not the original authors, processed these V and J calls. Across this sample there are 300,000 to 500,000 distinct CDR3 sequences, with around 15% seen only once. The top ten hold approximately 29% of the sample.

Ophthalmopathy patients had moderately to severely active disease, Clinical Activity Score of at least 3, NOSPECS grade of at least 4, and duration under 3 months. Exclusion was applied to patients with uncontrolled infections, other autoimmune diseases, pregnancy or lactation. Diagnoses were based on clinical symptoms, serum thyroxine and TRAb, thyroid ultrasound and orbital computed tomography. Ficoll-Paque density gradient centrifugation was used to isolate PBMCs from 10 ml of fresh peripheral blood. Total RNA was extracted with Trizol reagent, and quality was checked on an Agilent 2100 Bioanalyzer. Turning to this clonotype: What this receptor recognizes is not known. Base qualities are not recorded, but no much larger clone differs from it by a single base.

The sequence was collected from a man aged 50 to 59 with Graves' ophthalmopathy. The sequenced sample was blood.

DNA sequence: TGTGCCAGCAGTTATATGACAGGGGTGGGCACCGGGGAGCTGTTTTTT. It encodes CASSYMTGVGTGELFF. The chain employs TRBV25-1 and TRBJ2-2, and TRBD1 matches 8 of the central bases. Taken from the germline V gene, the CDR1 and CDR2 loops are MGHDK and SYGVNS. The CDR3 contains 16 residues, cysteine and phenylalanine counted. The only DNA kept is the CDR3, 48 bases in frame from the first base. For this chain, trimming is 5 bases at the V end and 4 bases at the J end, and the number of junction bases without a gene match is 9.